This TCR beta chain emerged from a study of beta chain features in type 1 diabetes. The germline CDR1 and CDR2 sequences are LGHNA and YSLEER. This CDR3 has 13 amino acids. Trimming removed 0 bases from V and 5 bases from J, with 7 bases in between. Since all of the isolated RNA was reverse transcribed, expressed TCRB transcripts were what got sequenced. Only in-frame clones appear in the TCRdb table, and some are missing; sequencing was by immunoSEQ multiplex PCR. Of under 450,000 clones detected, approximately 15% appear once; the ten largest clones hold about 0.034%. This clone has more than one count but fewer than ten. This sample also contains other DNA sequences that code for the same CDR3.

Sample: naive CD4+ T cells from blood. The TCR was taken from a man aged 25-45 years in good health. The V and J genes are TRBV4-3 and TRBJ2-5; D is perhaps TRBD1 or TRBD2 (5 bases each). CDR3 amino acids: CASSQDWGETQYF. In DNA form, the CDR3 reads TGCGCCAGCAGCCAAGATTGGGGGGAGACCCAGTACTTC.